This section outlines one TCR beta chain sequence together with its context. The data derive from a study of PD-1 and CTLA-4 blockade in melanoma. This CDR3 is 17 amino acids long. V dropped 0 bases and J dropped 4 bases, with 16 bases sitting between them. In germline, CDR1 is LGHDT, CDR2 YNNKEL (reference sequence). Sequencing used immunoSEQ multiplex PCR; TCRdb keeps in-frame clones, though not all of them. Of some 29,000 clones listed, 85% to 90% are singletons. The rearrangement links TRBV3-1 (or the pseudogene TRBV3-2) to TRBJ2-1; tentative D call: TRBD2 (6 bases). The receptor comes from a human donor with melanoma. Sequences were derived from CD8+ T cells from peripheral blood, sampled before anti-PD-1 treatment. CDR3 in amino acids: CASSQDLGTYLYNEQFF. In DNA form, the CDR3 reads TGTGCCAGCAGCCAAGATTTAGGGACTTACCTTTACAATGAGCAGTTCTTC.